The entry below describes one T cell receptor (beta chain). This CDR3 has 16 amino acids. V was clipped by 2 bases and J by 0 bases, with 11 bases between them. CDR1 is MNHNY and CDR2 is SVGAGI in the germline V gene (reference sequence). This entry is derived from a study of shared clonotypes between healthy human individuals. Profiling relied on immunoSEQ multiplex PCR, and the TCRdb table lists in-frame clones only, not all of them. This sample has about 2 million clones, with approximately 95% found just once. CD8 cells classed as naive were CD45RO-negative and positively selected for CCR7, excluding terminally differentiated effector memory CD45RA+ cells.

The sequence derives from a man between 18 and 35 years old in good health. The chain couples TRBV6-6 to TRBJ2-1; unclear D gene. Sequenced input: naive CD8+ T cells sorted from blood. CDR3 residues: CASSYALGPSYNEQFF. The CDR3 coding sequence is TGTGCCAGCAGTTACGCCCTAGGTCCCTCCTACAATGAGCAGTTCTTC.